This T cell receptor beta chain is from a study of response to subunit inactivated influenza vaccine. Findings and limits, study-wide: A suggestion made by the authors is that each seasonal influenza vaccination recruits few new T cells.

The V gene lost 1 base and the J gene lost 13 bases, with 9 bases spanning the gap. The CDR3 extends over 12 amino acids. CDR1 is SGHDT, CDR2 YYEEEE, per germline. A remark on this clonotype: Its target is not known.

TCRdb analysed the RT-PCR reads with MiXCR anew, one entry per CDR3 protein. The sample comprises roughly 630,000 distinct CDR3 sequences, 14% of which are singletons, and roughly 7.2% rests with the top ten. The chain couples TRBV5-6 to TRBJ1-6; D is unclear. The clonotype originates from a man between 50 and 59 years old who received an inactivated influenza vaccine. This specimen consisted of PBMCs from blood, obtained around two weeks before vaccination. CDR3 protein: CASSLPSLPLHF. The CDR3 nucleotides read TGTGCCAGCAGCTTGCCTTCTCTCCCCCTCCACTTT.